The count of the clone carrying this TCR beta chain is one. Antigen specificity is unknown. There are 12 residues in the CDR3. Germline assignment: CDR1 SGHRS and CDR2 YFSETQ. V was shortened by 3 bases and J by 8 bases, with 11 bases between the two germline ends. Repertoires were generated with immunoSEQ multiplex PCR, while TCRdb's copy carries only in-frame clones and drops some. The sample lists 56,000 or so clones, approximately 78% occurring once. The time point is: week 5, during vaccination. Vaccine doses each comprised 300 ug of mutant IDH1 20-mer peptide, with topical imiquimod. These data are taken from a study of a mutant IDH1 vaccine in newly diagnosed glioma. As for the study in general: Averaging roughly 40 years of age, treated patients were about 60% male and approximately 38% female. Findings and caveats of the study: Pseudoprogression apparently lacked any relation to changes in top peripheral T cell clonotypes.

The sequences come from PBMCs, collected from a glioma patient whose treatment included an IDH1 peptide vaccine. The origin of this receptor is a woman aged 40-49 years with glioma. The chain is built from TRBV5-1 and TRBJ1-2; perhaps TRBD1 as D (5 bases). DNA of the CDR3: TGCGCCAGCAGCTCTGACGGGGGAGGCTACACCTTC. It codes for CASSSDGGGYTF.